The clone carrying this T cell receptor (beta chain) came up once. Its antigen is undetermined. The assay was immunoSEQ multiplex PCR, and TCRdb's table has in-frame clones only and misses some. The repertoire includes tens of thousands of clones, about 90% of them detected once, and approximately 29% sits in the top ten. The CDR3 has 13 residues. V gave up 8 bases and J gave up 4 bases, with 9 bases separating them. CDR1 MNHEY and CDR2 SMNVEV come from the germline V gene (reference sequence). This record comes from a study of siplizumab effects on memory and regulatory T cells. Points from the study as a whole: An assignable naive or memory phenotype was lacking in roughly 75-95% of proliferating CD4+ or CD8+ clones. Where siplizumab was present, mappable alloreactive CD4+ clones averaged about 65% Treg-derived, compared with less than 35% in controls.

The sequence was obtained from a human donor in good health. The chain is built from TRBV27 and TRBJ2-6; perhaps TRBD2 as D (5 bases). The sequencing sample was made of CD8+ T cells sorted from blood. For the CDR3, the DNA is TGTGCCAGCTCTTGGGAGGGGGCCAACGTCCTGACTTTC. It yields the protein CASSWEGANVLTF.